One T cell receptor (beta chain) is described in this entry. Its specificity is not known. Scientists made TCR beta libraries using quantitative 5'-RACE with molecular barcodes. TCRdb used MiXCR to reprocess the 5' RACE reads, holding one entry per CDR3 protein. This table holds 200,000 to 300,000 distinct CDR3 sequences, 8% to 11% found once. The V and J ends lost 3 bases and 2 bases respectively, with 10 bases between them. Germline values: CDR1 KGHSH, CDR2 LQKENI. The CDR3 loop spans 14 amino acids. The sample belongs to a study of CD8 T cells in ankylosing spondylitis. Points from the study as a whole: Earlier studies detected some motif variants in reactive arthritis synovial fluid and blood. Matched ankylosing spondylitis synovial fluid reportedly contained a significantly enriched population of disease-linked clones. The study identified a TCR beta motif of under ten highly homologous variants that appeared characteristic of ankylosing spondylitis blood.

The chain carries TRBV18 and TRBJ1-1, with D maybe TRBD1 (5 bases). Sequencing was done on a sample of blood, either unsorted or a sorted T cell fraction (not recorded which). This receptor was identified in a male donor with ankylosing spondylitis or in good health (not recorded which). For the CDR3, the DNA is TGTGCCAGCTCACCTGGGGGAAAAAACACTGAAGCTTTCTTT. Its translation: CASSPGGKNTEAFF.